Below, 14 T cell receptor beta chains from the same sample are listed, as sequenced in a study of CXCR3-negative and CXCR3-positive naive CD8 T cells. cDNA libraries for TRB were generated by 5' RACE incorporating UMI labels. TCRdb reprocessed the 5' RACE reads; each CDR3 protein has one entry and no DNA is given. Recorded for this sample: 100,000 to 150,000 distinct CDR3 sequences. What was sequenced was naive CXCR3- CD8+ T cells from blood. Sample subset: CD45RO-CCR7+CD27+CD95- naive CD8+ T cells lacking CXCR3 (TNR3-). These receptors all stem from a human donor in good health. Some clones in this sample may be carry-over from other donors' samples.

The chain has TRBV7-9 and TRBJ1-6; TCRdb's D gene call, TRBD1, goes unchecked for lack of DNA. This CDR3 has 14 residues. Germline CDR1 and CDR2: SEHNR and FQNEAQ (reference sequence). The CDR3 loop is CASSYSGQAPALHF. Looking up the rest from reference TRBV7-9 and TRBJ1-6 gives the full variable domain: DTGVSQNPRHKITKRGQNVTFRCDPISEHNRLYWYRQTLGQGPEFLTYFQNEAQLEKSRLLSDRFSAERPKGSFSTLEIQRTEQGDSAMYLCASSYSGQAPALHFGNGTRLTVT.

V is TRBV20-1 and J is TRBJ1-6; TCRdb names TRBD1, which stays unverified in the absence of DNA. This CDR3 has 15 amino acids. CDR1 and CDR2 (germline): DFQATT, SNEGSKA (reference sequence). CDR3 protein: CSARAGTGDNSPLHF.

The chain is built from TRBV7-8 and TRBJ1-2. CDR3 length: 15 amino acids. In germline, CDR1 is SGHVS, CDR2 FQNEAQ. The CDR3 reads CASSLVEGSDYGYTF.

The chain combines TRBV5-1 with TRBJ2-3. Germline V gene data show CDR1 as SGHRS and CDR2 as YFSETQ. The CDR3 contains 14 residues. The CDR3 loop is CASSLVWLADTQYF.

The CDR3 loop reads CASSAPGLGTEQFF. The chain has TRBV4-2 and TRBJ2-1; TCRdb indicates TRBD2, and absent DNA this call remains unverified. This CDR3 is built from 14 residues. Per the germline V gene, CDR1 is LGHNA and CDR2 is YNFKEQ.

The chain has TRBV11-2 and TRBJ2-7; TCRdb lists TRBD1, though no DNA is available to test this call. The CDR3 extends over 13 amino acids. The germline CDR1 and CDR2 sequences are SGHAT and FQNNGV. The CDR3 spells CASSWGQPYEQYF.

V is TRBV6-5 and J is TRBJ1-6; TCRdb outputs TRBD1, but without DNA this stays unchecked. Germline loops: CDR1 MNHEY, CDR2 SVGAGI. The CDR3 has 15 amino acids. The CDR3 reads CDSSYSEGARSPLHF.

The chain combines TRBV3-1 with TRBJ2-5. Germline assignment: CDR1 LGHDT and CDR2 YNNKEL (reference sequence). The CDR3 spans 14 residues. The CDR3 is CASSQARGQETQYF.

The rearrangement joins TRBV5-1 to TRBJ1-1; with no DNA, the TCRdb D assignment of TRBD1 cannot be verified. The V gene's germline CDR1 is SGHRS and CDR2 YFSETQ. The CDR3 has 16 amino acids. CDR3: CASSLVGPESRAEAFF.

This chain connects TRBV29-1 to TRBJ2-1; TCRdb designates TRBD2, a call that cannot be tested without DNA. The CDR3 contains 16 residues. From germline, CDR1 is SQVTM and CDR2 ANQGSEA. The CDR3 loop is CSVAGHSGRYYNEQFF.

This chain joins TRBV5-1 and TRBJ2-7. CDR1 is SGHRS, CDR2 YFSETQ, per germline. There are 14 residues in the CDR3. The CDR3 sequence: CASSLRQETYEQYF.

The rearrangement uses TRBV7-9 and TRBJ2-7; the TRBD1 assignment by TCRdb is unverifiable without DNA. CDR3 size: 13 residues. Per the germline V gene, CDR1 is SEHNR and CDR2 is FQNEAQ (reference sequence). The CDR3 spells CASSSAPSYEQYF. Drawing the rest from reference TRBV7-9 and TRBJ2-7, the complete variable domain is DTGVSQNPRHKITKRGQNVTFRCDPISEHNRLYWYRQTLGQGPEFLTYFQNEAQLEKSRLLSDRFSAERPKGSFSTLEIQRTEQGDSAMYLCASSSAPSYEQYFGPGTRLTVT.

CDR3 loop: CSVDGDTEAFF. V usage is TRBV29-1 and J usage is TRBJ1-1. Germline V gene lookup returns CDR1 SQVTM and CDR2 ANQGSEA. The CDR3 spans 11 residues.

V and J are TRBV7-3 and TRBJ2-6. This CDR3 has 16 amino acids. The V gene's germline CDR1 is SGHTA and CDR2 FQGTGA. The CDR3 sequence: CASSLVGISGANVLTF.